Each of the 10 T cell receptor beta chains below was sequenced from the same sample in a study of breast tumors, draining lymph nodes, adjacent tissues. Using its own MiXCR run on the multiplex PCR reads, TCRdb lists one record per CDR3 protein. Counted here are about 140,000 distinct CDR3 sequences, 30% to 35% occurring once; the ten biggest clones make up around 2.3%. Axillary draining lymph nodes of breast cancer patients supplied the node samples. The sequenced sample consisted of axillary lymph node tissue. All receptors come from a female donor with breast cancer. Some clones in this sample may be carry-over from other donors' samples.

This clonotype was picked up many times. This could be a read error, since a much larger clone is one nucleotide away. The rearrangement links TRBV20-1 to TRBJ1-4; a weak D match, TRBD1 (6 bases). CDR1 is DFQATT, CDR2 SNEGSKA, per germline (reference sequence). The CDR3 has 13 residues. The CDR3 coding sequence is TGCAGCGTTCCAGGGGCAACTAATGAAACACTGTTTTTT. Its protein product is CSVPGATNETLFF.

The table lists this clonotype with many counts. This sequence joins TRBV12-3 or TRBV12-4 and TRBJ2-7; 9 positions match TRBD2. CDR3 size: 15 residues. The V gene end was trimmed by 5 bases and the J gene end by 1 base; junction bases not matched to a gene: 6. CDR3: CASSHSGGPSYEQYF. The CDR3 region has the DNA TGTGCCAGCAGTCACAGCGGGGGGCCGTCCTACGAGCAGTACTTC.

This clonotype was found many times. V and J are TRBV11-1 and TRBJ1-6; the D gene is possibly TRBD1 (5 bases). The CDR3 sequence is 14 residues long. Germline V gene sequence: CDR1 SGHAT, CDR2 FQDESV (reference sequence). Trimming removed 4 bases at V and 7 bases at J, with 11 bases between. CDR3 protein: CASSSDISNSPLHF. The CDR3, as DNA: TGTGCCAGCAGCTCGGACATTTCCAATTCACCCCTCCACTTT.

The CDR3 spells CASSIVGSNTDTQYF. CDR3 in DNA: TGTGCCAGCAGCATAGTGGGCAGCAACACAGATACGCAGTATTTT. The rearrangement joins TRBV12-3 or TRBV12-4 to TRBJ2-3; D remains ambiguous. The CDR3 sequence is 15 residues long. V lost 6 bases and J 2 bases, leaving 15 bases between the germline ends.

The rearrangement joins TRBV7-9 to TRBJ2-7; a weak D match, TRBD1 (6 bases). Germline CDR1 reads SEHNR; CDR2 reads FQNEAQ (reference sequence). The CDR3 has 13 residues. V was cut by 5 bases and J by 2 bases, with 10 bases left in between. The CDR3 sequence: CASSIPGAYEQYF. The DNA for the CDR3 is TGTGCCAGCAGCATACCAGGGGCCTACGAGCAGTACTTC.

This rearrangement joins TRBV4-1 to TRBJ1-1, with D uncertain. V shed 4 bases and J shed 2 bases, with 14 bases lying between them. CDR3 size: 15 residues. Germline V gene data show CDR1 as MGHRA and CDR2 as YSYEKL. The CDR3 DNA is TGCGCCAGCAGCCGCCTTCGAGGGTTCAACACTGAAGCTTTCTTT. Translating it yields CASSRLRGFNTEAFF.

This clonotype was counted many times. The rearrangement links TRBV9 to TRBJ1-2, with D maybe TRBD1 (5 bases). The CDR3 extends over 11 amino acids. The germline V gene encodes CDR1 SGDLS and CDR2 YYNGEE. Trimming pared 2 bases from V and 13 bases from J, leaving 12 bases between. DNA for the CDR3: TGTGCCAGCAGCGTCCGGGACTCAATCACCTTC. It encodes CASSVRDSITF.

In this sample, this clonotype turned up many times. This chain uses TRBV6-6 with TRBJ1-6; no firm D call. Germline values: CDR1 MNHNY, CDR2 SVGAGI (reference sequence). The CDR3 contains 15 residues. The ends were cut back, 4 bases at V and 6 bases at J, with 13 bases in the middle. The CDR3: CASSSLGNPNSPLHF. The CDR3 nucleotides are TGTGCCAGCAGTTCCCTCGGCAATCCTAATTCACCCCTCCACTTT.

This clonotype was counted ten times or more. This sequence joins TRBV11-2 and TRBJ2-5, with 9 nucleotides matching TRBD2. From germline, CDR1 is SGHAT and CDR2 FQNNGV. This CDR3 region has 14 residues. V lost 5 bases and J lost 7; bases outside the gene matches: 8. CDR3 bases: TGTGCCAGCAGCAGGGCGGGGGGGCAGTGGACCCAGTACTTC. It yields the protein CASSRAGGQWTQYF.

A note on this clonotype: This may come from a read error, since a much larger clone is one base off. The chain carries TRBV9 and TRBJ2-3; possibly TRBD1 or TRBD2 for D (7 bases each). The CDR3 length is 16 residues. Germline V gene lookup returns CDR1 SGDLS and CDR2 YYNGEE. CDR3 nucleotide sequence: TGTGCCAGCAGCCCCCGGACTAGGGGGCCCACAGATACGCAGTGTTTT. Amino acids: CASSPRTRGPTDTQCF.